The source of this TCR beta chain is a study of technical replicates of blood from a few donors. Clones were read by immunoSEQ multiplex PCR, and TCRdb kept only the in-frame ones, dropping some. The sample includes over 65,000 clones, around 97% of them seen just once. CDR3 length: 16 amino acids. The V gene's germline CDR1 is MNHEY and CDR2 SVGAGI. The trim removed 2 bases at V and 4 bases at J, leaving 8 bases unmatched. The rearrangement links TRBV6-5 to TRBJ2-5; the match to TRBD1 covers 9 bases. The receptor was derived from a human donor in good health. Sequencing input: T cells isolated from PBMCs. The DNA of the CDR3 is TGTGCCAGCAGTTACAAAGGCCCGGGACAGGGAGAGACCCAGTACTTC. Its translation is CASSYKGPGQGETQYF.